Presented here are 18 T cell receptor beta chains from one specimen sequenced in a study of T cell responses to AZD1222 COVID-19 vaccine. TCRdb keeps only in-frame clones here, not all; method: immunoSEQ multiplex PCR. Of about 140,000 clones in the sample, approximately 90% were seen once. Source: peripheral blood, taken on day 0 of AZD1222 vaccination. These receptors all stem from an adult in good health.

This clone was observed once. The chain carries TRBV20-1 and TRBJ2-1, with 11 bases that match TRBD2. Germline values: CDR1 DFQATT, CDR2 SNEGSKA (reference sequence). The CDR3 runs to 15 residues. Trimming took 3 bases from V and 3 from J; bases not matched to a gene: 4. CDR3 in DNA: TGCAGTGCTAGTCCCGGGACTAGCGGCTACAATGAGCAGTTCTTC. It is translated as CSASPGTSGYNEQFF.

The chain links TRBV24-1 to TRBJ2-5, with 12 nucleotides matching TRBD1. This CDR3 is 16 amino acids long. V lost 5 bases, J lost 4 bases, and 7 bases stayed unmatched. Germline V CDR1 and CDR2: KGHDR, SFDVKD. The CDR3, as DNA: TGTGCCACCAGTGGACCGGGACAGGGGGCGGGAGAGACCCAGTACTTC. This gives the protein CATSGPGQGAGETQYF.

The genes are TRBV5-5 and TRBJ1-1; 10 positions agree with TRBD1. CDR3 length equals 17 residues. After removal of 1 base from V and 1 base from J, the junction contained 7 bases not matched to a gene. Germline V gene sequence: CDR1 SGHKS, CDR2 YYEKEE (reference sequence). CDR3 DNA sequence: TGTGCCAGCAGCTTGCAGACAGGGGGCTGGAGGAACACTGAAGCTTTCTTT. Translated: CASSLQTGGWRNTEAFF.

The V gene is TRBV18, the J gene TRBJ1-1, with a tentative D call TRBD1 (6 bases). The germline V and J ends were trimmed by 0 bases and 2 bases, with 10 bases remaining between them. Germline V gene data show CDR1 as KGHSH and CDR2 as LQKENI. This CDR3 region has 15 residues. The CDR3 sequence: CASSPPGGLNTEAFF. In nucleotides, the CDR3 is TGTGCCAGCTCACCACCGGGGGGGCTTAACACTGAAGCTTTCTTT.

The chain joins TRBV9 to TRBJ2-7; the D is unclear. The V end was cut by 5 bases, the J end by 2 bases, with 14 bases between. This CDR3 region has 14 residues. In germline, CDR1 is SGDLS, CDR2 YYNGEE. CDR3 loop: CASSYHDWPYEQYF. Here the CDR3 DNA reads TGTGCCAGCAGTTATCACGACTGGCCCTACGAGCAGTACTTC.

The chain has TRBV7-9 and TRBJ1-4, with TRBD1 as a possible D gene (5 bases). The CDR3 contains 16 residues. Looked up from germline, CDR1 is SEHNR and CDR2 is FQNEAQ (reference sequence). V was trimmed by 7 bases and J by 3 bases, leaving 18 bases between them. The CDR3 loop is CASTEEGPAANEKLFF. CDR3 DNA sequence: TGTGCCAGCACCGAGGAGGGGCCGGCTGCTAATGAAAAACTGTTTTTT.

The chain joins TRBV29-1 to TRBJ2-1, with TRBD2 identical over 10 bases. Unmatched junction bases numbered 8, after V lost 5 bases and J lost 10 bases. The CDR3 runs 13 residues. Germline values: CDR1 SQVTM, CDR2 ANQGSEA. CDR3 nucleotides: TGCAGCGTTTTACTAGCGGGACCCCGCGAGCAGTTCTTC. Translated: CSVLLAGPREQFF.

The chain employs TRBV5-1 and TRBJ2-1; 12 bases are a match to TRBD2. Germline loops: CDR1 SGHRS, CDR2 YFSETQ. This CDR3 has 16 amino acids. V shed 2 bases and J 8 bases; nucleotides not matched to a gene: 8. DNA of the CDR3: TGCGCCAGCAGCTTTGGACTAGCGGGGACCCCTGATGAGCAGTTCTTC. It encodes CASSFGLAGTPDEQFF.

This clone occurred once. The rearrangement joins TRBV18 to TRBJ2-2; 7 bases fit TRBD1. The CDR3 contains 15 residues. The J segment lost 3 bases and the V segment lost 6 bases, leaving 7 bases of the junction unmatched. Germline-derived CDR1 and CDR2 are KGHSH and LQKENI. Here the CDR3 DNA reads TGTGCCAGCTCGCCCCGACAGGGATACACCGGGGAGCTGTTTTTT. It yields the protein CASSPRQGYTGELFF.

This chain joins TRBV20-1 and TRBJ2-1, with 10 bases that match TRBD2. CDR1 is DFQATT and CDR2 is SNEGSKA in the germline V gene (reference sequence). The CDR3 spans 17 residues. V shed 3 bases, J shed 3 bases, and the junction held 11 bases outside the gene matches. The CDR3 DNA reads as TGCAGTGCTAGTGGGGTAGTAGCGGGGGGATACTACAATGAGCAGTTCTTC. Protein: CSASGVVAGGYYNEQFF.

The chain joins TRBV4-1 to TRBJ1-2; D is unclear. CDR1 and CDR2 (germline): MGHRA, YSYEKL. V was clipped by 2 bases and J by 12 bases, with 19 bases between them. The CDR3 is 14 amino acids. CDR3 in amino acids: CASSQLAVVKLDTF. Here the CDR3 DNA reads TGCGCCAGCAGCCAACTAGCAGTAGTGAAGCTGGACACCTTC.

V is TRBV7-8 and J is TRBJ2-1, with 9 positions matching TRBD2. The germline gives CDR1 SGHVS, CDR2 FQNEAQ. The CDR3 consists of 15 residues. After removal of 1 base from V and 6 bases from J, the junction contained 4 bases not matched to a gene. CDR3 nucleotides: TGTGCCAGCAGCTTAGGCGGACTAGCGCGCAATGAGCAGTTCTTC. This sequence encodes CASSLGGLARNEQFF.

The gene calls are TRBV7-3 and TRBJ2-2, with a weak D call TRBD2 (5 bases). Germline V lookup: CDR1 SGHTA, CDR2 FQGTGA. Trimming cost V 5 bases and J 2 bases, with 15 bases left between them. This CDR3 spans 16 amino acids. Written as DNA, the CDR3 is TGTGCCAGCAGCCCCTCCGGTCGGGGTAACACCGGGGAGCTGTTTTTT. Translated: CASSPSGRGNTGELFF.

This clone was seen just once. J is TRBJ2-2 and V is TRBV27; TRBD1 agrees at 8 bases. The CDR3 consists of 15 residues. V shed 1 base and J 5 bases; nucleotides not matched to a gene: 3. Germline assignment: CDR1 MNHEY and CDR2 SMNVEV (reference sequence). CDR3 protein: CASSLWGQATGELFF. The CDR3 coding sequence is TGTGCCAGCAGTTTATGGGGACAGGCTACCGGGGAGCTGTTTTTT.

This clone was counted a few times. The CDR3 region is CASSEGTGAGEQYF. CDR3 nucleotides: TGTGCCAGCAGTGAAGGGACAGGGGCTGGGGAGCAGTACTTC. The chain has TRBV6-1 and TRBJ2-7; TRBD1 aligns across 9 bases. Trimming at V came to 1 base and at J to 7 bases, leaving 5 bases not matched to a gene. The CDR3 loop spans 14 amino acids. Germline V gene sequence: CDR1 MNHNS, CDR2 SASEGT.

J is TRBJ2-3 and V is TRBV6-4; no firm D call. The germline gives CDR1 MRHNA, CDR2 SNTAGT. The ends were cut back, 2 bases at V and 2 bases at J, with 8 bases in the middle. The CDR3 contains 14 residues. The CDR3 nucleotides read TGTGCCAGCAGTGACGGAGCAGACACAGATACGCAGTATTTT. It codes for CASSDGADTDTQYF.

J is TRBJ1-5 and V is TRBV5-6; no clear D. Germline V gene data show CDR1 as SGHDT and CDR2 as YYEEEE. The CDR3 sequence is 14 residues long. The V and J ends lost 2 bases and 2 bases respectively, with 8 bases between them. The chain's CDR3 is CASSFRTGNQPQHF. In DNA form, the CDR3 reads TGTGCCAGCAGCTTCCGGACTGGCAATCAGCCCCAGCATTTT.

This clone showed up just once. The chain couples TRBV7-9 to TRBJ2-2, with 7 bases lining up with TRBD1. The ends lost 5 bases at V and 7 bases at J; junction bases unmatched: 13. Per germline, CDR1 SEHNR and CDR2 FQNEAQ (reference sequence). This CDR3 is built from 16 residues. The CDR3 loop reads CASSRARDRDHGELFF. In nucleotides, the CDR3 is TGTGCCAGCAGCCGAGCTCGAGACAGGGACCACGGGGAGCTGTTTTTT.